This T cell receptor beta chain was observed in a study of blood T cell repertoires in COVID-19. Authors' data handling: Reference gene primer amplification gave nucleated cell count estimates. TCRdb's copy holds only in-frame clones and misses some; the assay was immunoSEQ multiplex PCR. That table gives V, J and clone size, and the DNA gave D and trimming. The sample shows approximately 390,000 clones, approximately 86% of them seen only once. Participants were aged 18 to 89 years from approximately 25 US areas. This TCR was sampled from a woman in her thirties or forties with acute COVID-19. Sequenced: PBMCs or T cells enriched from blood (not recorded which).

The CDR3 sequence is CASSSQGTQMNTEAFF. CDR3 bases: TGCGCCAGCAGCTCACAGGGGACCCAGATGAACACTGAAGCTTTCTTT. The chain employs TRBV5-1 and TRBJ1-1, with 7 bases fitting TRBD1. Germline V CDR1 and CDR2: SGHRS, YFSETQ. The CDR3 runs to 16 residues. V trimming: 3 bases; J trimming: 0 bases; junction bases outside the gene matches: 8. Full variable domain (remainder filled in from reference TRBV5-1 and TRBJ1-1): KAGVTQTPRYLIKTRGQQVTLSCSPISGHRSVSWYQQTPGQGLQFLFEYFSETQRNKGNFPGRFSGRQFSNSRSEMNVSTLELGDSALYLCASSSQGTQMNTEAFFGQGTRLTVV.